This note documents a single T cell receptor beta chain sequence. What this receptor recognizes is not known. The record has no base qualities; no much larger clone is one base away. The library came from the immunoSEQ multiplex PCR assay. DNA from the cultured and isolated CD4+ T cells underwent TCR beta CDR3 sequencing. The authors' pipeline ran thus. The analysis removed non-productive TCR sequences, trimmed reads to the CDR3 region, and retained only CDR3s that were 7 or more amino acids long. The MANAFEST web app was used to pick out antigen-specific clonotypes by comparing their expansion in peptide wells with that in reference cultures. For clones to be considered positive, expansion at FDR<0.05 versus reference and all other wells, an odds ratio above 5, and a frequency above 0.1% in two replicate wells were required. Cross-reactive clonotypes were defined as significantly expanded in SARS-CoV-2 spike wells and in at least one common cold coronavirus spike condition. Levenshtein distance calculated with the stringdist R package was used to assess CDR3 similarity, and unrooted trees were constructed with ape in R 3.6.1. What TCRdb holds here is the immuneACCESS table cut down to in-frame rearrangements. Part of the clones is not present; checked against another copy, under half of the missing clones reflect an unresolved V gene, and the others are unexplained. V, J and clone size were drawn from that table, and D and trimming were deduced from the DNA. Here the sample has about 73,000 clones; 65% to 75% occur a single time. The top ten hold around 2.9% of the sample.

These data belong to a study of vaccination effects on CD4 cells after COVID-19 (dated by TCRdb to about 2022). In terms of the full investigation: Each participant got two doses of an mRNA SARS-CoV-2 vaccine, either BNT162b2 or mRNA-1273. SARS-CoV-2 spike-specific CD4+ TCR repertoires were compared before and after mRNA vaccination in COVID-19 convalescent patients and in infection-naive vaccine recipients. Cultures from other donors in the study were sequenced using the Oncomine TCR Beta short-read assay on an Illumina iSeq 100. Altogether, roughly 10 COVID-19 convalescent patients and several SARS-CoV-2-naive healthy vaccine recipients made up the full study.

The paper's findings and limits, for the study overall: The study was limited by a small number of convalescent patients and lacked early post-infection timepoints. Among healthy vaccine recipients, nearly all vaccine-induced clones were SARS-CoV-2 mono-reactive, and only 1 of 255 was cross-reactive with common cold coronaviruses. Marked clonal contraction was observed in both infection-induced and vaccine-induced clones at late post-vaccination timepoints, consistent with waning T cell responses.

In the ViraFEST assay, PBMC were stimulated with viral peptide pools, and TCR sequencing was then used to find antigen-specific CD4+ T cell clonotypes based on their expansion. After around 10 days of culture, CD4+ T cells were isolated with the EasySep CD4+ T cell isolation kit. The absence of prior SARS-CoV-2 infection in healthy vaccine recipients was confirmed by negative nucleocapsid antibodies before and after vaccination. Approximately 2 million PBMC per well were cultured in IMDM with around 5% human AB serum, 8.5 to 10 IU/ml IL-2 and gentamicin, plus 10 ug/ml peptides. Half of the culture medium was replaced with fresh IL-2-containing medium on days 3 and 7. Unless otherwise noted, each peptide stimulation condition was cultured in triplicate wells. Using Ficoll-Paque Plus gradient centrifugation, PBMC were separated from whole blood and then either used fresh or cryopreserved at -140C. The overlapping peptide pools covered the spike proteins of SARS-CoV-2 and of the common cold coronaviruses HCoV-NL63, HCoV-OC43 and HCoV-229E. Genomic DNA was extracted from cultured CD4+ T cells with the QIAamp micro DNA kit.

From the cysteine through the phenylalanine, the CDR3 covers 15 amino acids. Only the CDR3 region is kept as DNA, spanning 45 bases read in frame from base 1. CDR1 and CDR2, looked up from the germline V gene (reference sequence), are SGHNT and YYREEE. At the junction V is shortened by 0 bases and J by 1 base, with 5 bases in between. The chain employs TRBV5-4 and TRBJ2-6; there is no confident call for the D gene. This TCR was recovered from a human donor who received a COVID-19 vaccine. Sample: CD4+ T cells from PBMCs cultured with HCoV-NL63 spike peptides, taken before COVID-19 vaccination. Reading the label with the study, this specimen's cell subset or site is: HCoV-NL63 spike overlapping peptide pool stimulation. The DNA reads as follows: TGTGCCAGCAGCTTGGAGGGTTCTGGGGCCAACGTCCTGACTTTC. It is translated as CASSLEGSGANVLTF.